The 9 T cell receptor beta chains below come from one sample, sequenced in a study of CD8 T cells in ankylosing spondylitis. TCRdb reprocessed the 5' RACE reads via MiXCR and lists one record per CDR3 protein. This sample has 220,000 or so distinct CDR3 sequences, with roughly a tenth found just once. Sequenced: blood, either unsorted or a sorted T cell fraction (not recorded which). The receptors come from a male donor with ankylosing spondylitis or in good health (not recorded which).

Only a few counts were recorded for this clonotype. The chain recombines TRBV6-1 with TRBJ2-1, with TRBD1 as a possible D gene (7 bases). Germline CDR1 is MNHNS and CDR2 is SASEGT. V shed 5 bases and J shed 8 bases, with 22 bases lying between them. This CDR3 has 16 residues. Here the CDR3 DNA reads TGTGCCAGCAGTCCTCGTCAGGGGGGCCGGTTAGATGAGCAGTTCTTC. It translates to CASSPRQGGRLDEQFF.

This clonotype appeared a few times. The chain employs TRBV20-1 and TRBJ1-1; possible D gene TRBD1, 5 bases. Germline V gene lookup returns CDR1 DFQATT and CDR2 SNEGSKA (reference sequence). The CDR3 loop spans 17 amino acids. Trimming left V 0 bases short and J 7 bases short, with 24 bases between. The CDR3 DNA reads TGCAGTGCTAGAGATCAGCCTCTCGGGACGAGTAACCATGAAGCTTTCTTT. Translating it yields CSARDQPLGTSNHEAFF.

This clonotype has a count of ten or more. The chain combines TRBV29-1 with TRBJ2-3; perhaps TRBD2 as D (6 bases). The CDR3 runs 15 residues. Germline V CDR1 and CDR2: SQVTM, ANQGSEA. The V end was cut by 7 bases, the J end by 4 bases, with 21 bases between. Here the CDR3 DNA reads TGCAGCGGGAGGGGTGTCCCGAGGAGCGCAGATACGCAGTATTTT. It encodes CSGRGVPRSADTQYF.

There are many counts of this clonotype. This sequence joins TRBV20-1 and TRBJ1-1; tentative D call: TRBD1 (6 bases). Germline assignment: CDR1 DFQATT and CDR2 SNEGSKA (reference sequence). The V end lost 3 bases, the J end lost 1 base, and 9 bases lay between the germline ends. This CDR3 is built from 13 residues. CDR3 loop: CSASPTGNTEAFF. The CDR3 region has the DNA TGCAGTGCTAGCCCGACAGGGAACACTGAAGCTTTCTTT.

This clonotype was seen a few times. The V call is TRBV3-1, the J call TRBJ2-7; D may be TRBD1 (6 bases). The ends were cut back, 4 bases at V and 3 bases at J, with 16 bases in the middle. CDR1 is LGHDT, CDR2 YNNKEL, per germline (reference sequence). The length of the CDR3 is 15 residues. CDR3 in amino acids: CASSPQGTLSYEQYF. The CDR3 DNA follows: TGTGCCAGCAGCCCACAGGGAACTTTGAGCTACGAGCAGTACTTC.

At least ten counts were recorded for this clonotype. The chain employs TRBV7-6 and TRBJ2-1, with D tentatively TRBD1 or TRBD2 (5 bases each). CDR1 and CDR2 (germline): SGHVS, FNYEAQ. This CDR3 has 16 amino acids. V lost 1 base, J lost 7 bases, and 17 bases lay in between. The CDR3 DNA reads TGTGCCAGCAGCTTAGGAGGGGTCGTTCAGTTTAATGAGCAGTTCTTC. It specifies CASSLGGVVQFNEQFF.

In its sample, this clonotype was seen a few times. The chain is built from TRBV5-1 and TRBJ2-7; the D gene could be TRBD1 or TRBD2 (7 bases each). The CDR3 sequence is 13 residues long. V lost 4 bases and J lost 4, with 12 bases in between. Germline lookup yields CDR1 SGHRS and CDR2 YFSETQ. CDR3 in DNA: TGCGCCAGCAGCGATCAGGGGGGGTACGAGCAGTACTTC. Its protein is CASSDQGGYEQYF.

A note on this clonotype: A read error is possible here, since a much larger clone lies one base away. The CDR3 carries no conserved terminal phenylalanine or tryptophan, so it likely arises from a read error. The rearrangement uses TRBV9 and TRBJ2-1; 11 nucleotides align to TRBD2. Trimming took 5 bases from V and 4 from J; bases not matched to a gene: 2. Germline V lookup: CDR1 SGDLS, CDR2 YYNGEE. The CDR3 extends over 14 amino acids. The CDR3 bases are TGTGCCAGCAGTACTAGCGGGGGATACAATGAGCAGTTCTTG. Protein sequence: CASSTSGGYNEQFL.

This clonotype has a count of ten or more. The chain combines TRBV11-2 with TRBJ2-2; no definite D call. Trimming shortened V by 5 bases and J by 1 base, and 11 bases separated the two germline ends. Germline V lookup: CDR1 SGHAT, CDR2 FQNNGV. The CDR3 is made up of 15 amino acids. CDR3 coding DNA: TGTGCCAGCAGCGCCGGGTTGGGGAACACCGGGGAGCTGTTTTTT. As protein: CASSAGLGNTGELFF.